These T cell receptor beta chains were read from a single sample in a study of CD8 T cells in ankylosing spondylitis. TCRdb redid the calling of the 5' RACE reads with MiXCR, one entry per CDR3 protein. The sample consists of around 770,000 distinct CDR3 sequences, under 20% of them appearing once. The source material was blood, either unsorted or a sorted T cell fraction (not recorded which). These receptor sequences come from a male donor with ankylosing spondylitis. The CDR3 runs from the conserved cysteine through the conserved F or W. Fields, in order: J gene, V gene, clone size, D gene, CDR3 DNA, CDR3 protein. D genes are given only for firm matches. Clone size, where shown, is once, few, many, or a class for clones that have expanded.

J gene: TRBJ2-2; V gene: TRBV6-2/TRBV6-3; clone size: .; D gene: TRBD1; CDR3 DNA: TGTGCCAGCACCAACCCAATACAGGGGTTCACCGGGGAGCTGTTTTTT; CDR3 protein: CASTNPIQGFTGELFF
J gene: TRBJ2-7; V gene: TRBV3-1; clone size: many; D gene: TRBD1; CDR3 DNA: TGTGCCAGCAGCCCCCGGGACAGAACCTACGAGCAGTACTTC; CDR3 protein: CASSPRDRTYEQYF
J gene: TRBJ2-7; V gene: TRBV12-3/TRBV12-4; clone size: .; D gene: TRBD2; CDR3 DNA: TGTGCCAGCAGTTCCCTCGCCCCATTTAGCGGGAGGGCCTACGAGCAGTACTTC; CDR3 protein: CASSSLAPFSGRAYEQYF
J gene: TRBJ2-7; V gene: TRBV18; clone size: many; D gene: TRBD1; CDR3 DNA: TGTGCCAGCAGCCCACAGGGGGCTTACGAGCAGTACTTC; CDR3 protein: CASSPQGAYEQYF
J gene: TRBJ2-1; V gene: TRBV12-3/TRBV12-4; clone size: many; D gene: TRBD1; CDR3 DNA: TGTGCCAGCAGTTTTGGCGCAGGGGGCTCCTACAATGAGCAGTTCTTC; CDR3 protein: CASSFGAGGSYNEQFF
J gene: TRBJ2-3; V gene: TRBV28; clone size: .; D gene: TRBD2; CDR3 DNA: TGTGCCAGCACCCCCCTAGCGGGAGGGCCGGATACGCAGTATTTT; CDR3 protein: CASTPLAGGPDTQYF
J gene: TRBJ2-1; V gene: TRBV6-5; clone size: .; D gene: .; CDR3 DNA: TGTGCCAGCATTTCACGTTATGAGCAGTTCTTC; CDR3 protein: CASISRYEQFF
J gene: TRBJ1-3; V gene: TRBV10-3; clone size: few; D gene: .; CDR3 DNA: TGTGCCACCTCGTCGGGCCTGCATGAAAACACCATATATTTT; CDR3 protein: CATSSGLHENTIYF
J gene: TRBJ1-5; V gene: TRBV4-2; clone size: few; D gene: TRBD1; CDR3 DNA: TGTGCCAGCAGCCAAGATCTCCGGGACAGAACAAAATATAGCAATCAGCCCCAGCATTTT; CDR3 protein: CASSQDLRDRTKYSNQPQHF
J gene: TRBJ1-5; V gene: TRBV20-1; clone size: .; D gene: .; CDR3 DNA: TGCAGTGCTAGAGATTACGAGGGCAGGTCGGATCAGCCCCAGCATTTT; CDR3 protein: CSARDYEGRSDQPQHF
J gene: TRBJ2-2; V gene: TRBV28; clone size: few; D gene: .; CDR3 DNA: TGTGCCAGCAGTTCCCGGACAGAAAACACCGGGGAGCTGTTTTTT; CDR3 protein: CASSSRTENTGELFF
J gene: TRBJ1-5; V gene: TRBV7-8; clone size: few; D gene: TRBD1; CDR3 DNA: TGTGCCAGCAGCCCCTGGACAGGGGAGTATCAGCCCCAGCATTTT; CDR3 protein: CASSPWTGEYQPQHF
J gene: TRBJ1-6; V gene: TRBV2; clone size: .; D gene: TRBD1; CDR3 DNA: TGTGCCAGCAGTTGGGACAGCTCAGGCGATAATTCACCCCTCCACTTT; CDR3 protein: CASSWDSSGDNSPLHF
J gene: TRBJ2-5; V gene: TRBV7-9; clone size: .; D gene: TRBD1; CDR3 DNA: TGTGCCAGCAGCTCCCCCGGGACAGAAAAGCAAGAGACCCAGTACTTC; CDR3 protein: CASSSPGTEKQETQYF
J gene: TRBJ1-3; V gene: TRBV5-1; clone size: .; D gene: TRBD1; CDR3 DNA: TGCGCCAGCAGCTCTACAGGGGCCCTTGGAAACACCATATATTTT; CDR3 protein: CASSSTGALGNTIYF
J gene: TRBJ1-1; V gene: TRBV4-3; clone size: .; D gene: TRBD1; CDR3 DNA: TGCGCCAGCAGCCAACGAGGGACAGACCCGAACACTGAAGCTTTCTTT; CDR3 protein: CASSQRGTDPNTEAFF
J gene: TRBJ2-7; V gene: TRBV28; clone size: .; D gene: .; CDR3 DNA: TGTGCCAGCAGTCAACATGCGATGACAGACACCTACGAGCAGTACTTC; CDR3 protein: CASSQHAMTDTYEQYF
J gene: TRBJ1-2; V gene: TRBV5-1; clone size: .; D gene: TRBD1; CDR3 DNA: TGCGCCAGCAGCCCAGGAGGGACAGGGAAGAGTAACTATGGCTACACCTTC; CDR3 protein: CASSPGGTGKSNYGYTF
J gene: TRBJ1-4; V gene: TRBV15; clone size: .; D gene: .; CDR3 DNA: TGTGCCACCAGCAGAGATGGTTCAACTAATGAAAAACTGTTTTTT; CDR3 protein: CATSRDGSTNEKLFF
J gene: TRBJ2-1; V gene: TRBV10-3; clone size: few; D gene: .; CDR3 DNA: TGTGCCATCAGTGGATCAGGGGCCCATGAGCAGTTCTTC; CDR3 protein: CAISGSGAHEQFF
J gene: TRBJ1-3; V gene: TRBV6-5; clone size: few; D gene: .; CDR3 DNA: TGTGCCAGCAGTTACCGGTCAGGGAGAGAAAACACCATATATTTT; CDR3 protein: CASSYRSGRENTIYF
J gene: TRBJ1-1; V gene: TRBV4-3; clone size: .; D gene: .; CDR3 DNA: TGCGCCAGCAGCCAAGATAGGGAAACCGTTGCTTTCTTT; CDR3 protein: CASSQDRETVAFF
J gene: TRBJ2-2; V gene: TRBV28; clone size: .; D gene: TRBD1; CDR3 DNA: TGTGCCAGCAGTTCGGTAGGGGGCGCGAACACCGGGGAGCTGTTTTTT; CDR3 protein: CASSSVGGANTGELFF
J gene: TRBJ2-1; V gene: TRBV20-1; clone size: few; D gene: TRBD1; CDR3 DNA: TGCAGTGCTAGCGTCGACAGGGACGATGAGCAGTTCTTC; CDR3 protein: CSASVDRDDEQFF
J gene: TRBJ2-1; V gene: TRBV6-1; clone size: once; D gene: TRBD2; CDR3 DNA: TGTGCCAGCAGGACTAGCGAGGGGGGCTCCTACAATGAGCAGTTCTTC; CDR3 protein: CASRTSEGGSYNEQFF
J gene: TRBJ1-6; V gene: TRBV5-1; clone size: few; D gene: .; CDR3 DNA: TGCGCCAGCAGCACAGGACCACAGACACCCCTCCACTTT; CDR3 protein: CASSTGPQTPLHF
J gene: TRBJ2-3; V gene: TRBV20-1; clone size: few; D gene: .; CDR3 DNA: TGCAGTGCTAGAGGACTTAGGAGGAGCGACACGCCCACAGATACGCAGTATTTT; CDR3 protein: CSARGLRRSDTPTDTQYF
J gene: TRBJ2-3; V gene: TRBV5-1; clone size: few; D gene: TRBD1; CDR3 DNA: TGCGCCAGCAGCTTGGGCGCCTGGACAGGGGGCACAGATACGCAGTATTTT; CDR3 protein: CASSLGAWTGGTDTQYF
J gene: TRBJ1-2; V gene: TRBV7-9; clone size: few; D gene: .; CDR3 DNA: TGTGCCAGCAGCTTTCAGCCCGACAGGACCTATGGCTACACCTTC; CDR3 protein: CASSFQPDRTYGYTF
J gene: TRBJ2-7; V gene: TRBV5-1; clone size: few; D gene: TRBD2; CDR3 DNA: TGCGCCAGCAGCGAACCGGGACTAGCGGGTGCGTACGAGCAGTACTTC; CDR3 protein: CASSEPGLAGAYEQYF
J gene: TRBJ2-7; V gene: TRBV11-2; clone size: .; D gene: .; CDR3 DNA: TGTGCCAGCAGCCTAAAACTAGCAGGAGACTACGAGCAGTACTTC; CDR3 protein: CASSLKLAGDYEQYF